The sequence of this T cell receptor (beta chain) was determined in a study of the immune and genomic landscape of osteosarcoma (dated by TCRdb to about 2020). For context, the study as a whole: A total of around 47 pediatric and adult patients with high-grade osteosarcoma made up the overall cohort, and the median age at diagnosis was roughly 25 years (range roughly 5-90). The goal of the study was to explain why immune checkpoint inhibitors have shown limited clinical activity in osteosarcoma. The cohort was enriched for poor-risk disease, with roughly 73% showing unfavorable pathologic response to standard therapy and about 69% deceased. A couple of samples from the same tumor site were contributed by each of a few patients. Osteosarcoma specimens were profiled with whole genome, RNA and T-cell receptor sequencing plus immunohistochemistry and reverse phase protein arrays so that immunogenic potential could be defined. In the overall cohort, 55% to 65% of patients were male, and approximately 80% had localized disease at diagnosis. The osteosarcoma immunogenomic landscape was characterized by integrating TCR sequencing results with transcriptome, protein array and immunostaining data.

TCR beta chain CDR3 regions were immunosequenced using the ImmunoSEQ Assay (Adaptive Biotechnologies). For the original study's pipeline: TCRB rearrangements, read counts, read proportions and gene usage were exported through the ImmunoSEQ Analyzer platform. T-cell clonality was computed as 1 minus Pielou's evenness on productive rearrangements. In the clonal space homeostasis analysis, clonotypes were sorted into rare, small, medium, large or hyperexpanded (0.01 to 1 of the repertoire) bins. TCR productive clonality was compared across immune clusters C1, C2 and C3 using the Wilcoxon rank sum test. This immuneACCESS table, as held by TCRdb, lists in-frame sequences with V and J called but not all clones. Of the missing ones, under half trace to an unresolved V gene in checked studies; the others have no known cause. V, J and clone size are those of that table, while D and trimming were read from the DNA. In all, the sample holds roughly 1,300 clones, and approximately 74% of those were seen once. The ten largest clones represent roughly 14% of the sample.

With regard to this clone: What antigen it recognizes has not been identified. Within one base of it there is no much larger clone, and no base qualities were kept.

The tumors sampled were post-treatment primary, local recurrence and metastasis specimens taken from patients with a poor prognosis. CDR1 and CDR2 were assigned from the germline V gene as SGDLS and YYNGEE. Counted from cysteine to phenylalanine, this CDR3 has 15 amino acids. Kept here is only the CDR3 DNA, which spans 45 bases and is read in frame from base 1. The germline V and J ends show losses of 0 bases and 5 bases respectively, and no gene match explains 4 bases of the junction. On the study overall, not on this receptor specifically: Along with the frozen tumor specimens, matched blood was collected from just two patients. Rather than matched normal tissue, external data from normal skin and healthy peripheral blood provided the clonality benchmarks. Sample size was not determined by any statistical method, because osteosarcoma is rare and all possible samples were collected. Although TCR productive clonality was higher in the immune-hot C3 cluster than in the cold C1 cluster, TCR productive clonality was still low overall. Productive TCR clonality was found to be low overall, with an average of 0.09 and a maximum of 0.3, which suggested limited T-cell clonal expansion. In five cases, the repertoire was dominated by a single hyperexpanded clone, and fewer than 100 T-cell clonotypes were detected in all five cases.

Recombination joined TRBV9 with TRBJ2-5; 10 central nucleotides agree with TRBD1. Sequencing was done on a sample of tumor tissue from a local recurrence in the skull. This specimen's cell subset or site label, per the study, means: locally recurrent osteosarcoma tumor. The sequence derives from a young man with osteosarcoma. The age is the age at diagnosis. CDR3 region: CASSVGTGGSETQYF. DNA sequence: TGTGCCAGCAGCGTAGGGACAGGGGGTAGTGAGACCCAGTACTTC.